Below, 20 T cell receptor beta chains from the same sample are listed, as sequenced in a study of sequential checkpoint blockade in melanoma. Sequencing used immunoSEQ multiplex PCR; TCRdb keeps in-frame clones, though not all of them. This table holds almost 20,000 clones, approximately 85% found once. Indicated treatment: randomized to nivolumab then ipilimumab (arm A) or the reverse (arm B). Sequenced here: CD8+ T cells sorted from blood (inferred from file names), sampled from a patient given nivolumab and ipilimumab in sequence. All receptors derive from a human donor with melanoma.

In its sample, this clone is medium-sized. The chain recombines TRBV28 with TRBJ2-7, with 10 bases that match TRBD2. CDR3 length: 17 residues. The J segment lost 5 bases and the V segment lost 2 bases, leaving 12 bases of the junction unmatched. Germline CDR1 is MDHEN and CDR2 is SYDVKM. CDR3 bases: TGTGCCAGCAGTTTAGAGTTCTTGGGGACTAGCGCCGACGAGCAGTACTTC. Its translation is CASSLEFLGTSADEQYF.

This sequence joins TRBV7-9 and TRBJ2-5; 9 bases align to TRBD1. Unmatched junction bases numbered 2, after V lost 4 bases and J lost 2 bases. Germline CDR1 reads SEHNR; CDR2 reads FQNEAQ (reference sequence). The CDR3 loop spans 14 amino acids. CDR3: CASSSGTGQETQYF. In nucleotides, the CDR3 is TGTGCCAGCAGCTCCGGGACAGGGCAAGAGACCCAGTACTTC.

This chain connects TRBV28 to TRBJ2-5, with 9 bases fitting TRBD1. TRBJ2-7 explains the end of the DNA better; the J call may be wrong. Germline CDR1 is MDHEN and CDR2 is SYDVKM. This CDR3 is 15 amino acids long. The CDR3 reads CASSVHRGQFSEQYF. In nucleotides, the CDR3 is TGTGCCAGCAGTGTACACAGGGGGCAATTCTCCGAGCAGTACTTC.

This chain uses TRBV28 with TRBJ2-7; D unclear. The CDR3 runs 14 residues. CDR1 is MDHEN and CDR2 is SYDVKM in the germline V gene. V was trimmed by 6 bases and J by 5 bases, leaving 17 bases between them. The CDR3 nucleotides are TGTGCCAGCAGCTTGGCGGTGAGAGTGGACGAGCAGTACTTC. Residues: CASSLAVRVDEQYF.

By share, this clone counts as medium-sized. The CDR3 nucleotides read TGTGCCATCAGTGGTCCCCCCACCGGTGGGACAACCTCCTACGAGCAGTACTTC. This sequence encodes CAISGPPTGGTTSYEQYF. The V call is TRBV10-3, the J call TRBJ2-7, with D perhaps TRBD1 (6 bases). Germline V gene lookup returns CDR1 ENHRY and CDR2 SYGVKD. This CDR3 is 18 amino acids long. V was shortened by 4 bases and J by 0 bases, with 22 bases between the two germline ends.

This clone was recorded only once. The chain combines TRBV6-5 with TRBJ1-6, with 7 positions matching TRBD1. The V gene end was trimmed by 6 bases and the J gene end by 6 bases; junction bases not matched to a gene: 8. The CDR3 contains 15 residues. CDR1 and CDR2 (germline): MNHEY, SVGAGI. The DNA of the CDR3 is TGTGCCAGCAGACAACGGACAGGATTTAATTCACCCCTCCACTTT. Translating it yields CASRQRTGFNSPLHF.

V and J are TRBV7-9 and TRBJ2-1; TRBD2 agrees at 13 bases. This CDR3 comprises 17 residues. Trimming cost V 6 bases and J 7 bases; bases outside gene matches: 12. The germline V gene encodes CDR1 SEHNR and CDR2 FQNEAQ (reference sequence). Here the CDR3 DNA reads TGTGCCAGCAGTCCCAGACTAGCGGGGGGTGACGCGAATGAGCAGTTCTTC. The encoded protein is CASSPRLAGGDANEQFF.

The chain combines TRBV15 with TRBJ2-3, with 9 bases aligning to TRBD1. The CDR3 loop spans 16 amino acids. Trimming removed 2 bases from V and 3 bases from J; junction bases left unmatched: 6. Germline V gives CDR1 LNHNV, CDR2 YYDKDF (reference sequence). This CDR3 reads CATSRSRQGVTDTQYF. In nucleotides, the CDR3 is TGTGCCACCAGCAGATCAAGACAGGGGGTTACAGATACGCAGTATTTT.

The CDR3 protein is CASSLASAGGEQYF. DNA of the CDR3: TGCGCCAGCAGCTTGGCGTCCGCCGGGGGGGAGCAGTACTTC. The J gene is TRBJ2-7, the V gene TRBV5-1; 7 positions match TRBD2. This CDR3 comprises 14 residues. V lost 0 bases to trimming and J lost 7 bases; unmatched junction nucleotides: 7. The germline CDR1 and CDR2 sequences are SGHRS and YFSETQ. Drawing the rest from reference TRBV5-1 and TRBJ2-7, the complete variable domain is KAGVTQTPRYLIKTRGQQVTLSCSPISGHRSVSWYQQTPGQGLQFLFEYFSETQRNKGNFPGRFSGRQFSNSRSEMNVSTLELGDSALYLCASSLASAGGEQYFGPGTRLTVT.

The V call is TRBV6-5, the J call TRBJ1-2; a weak D match, TRBD1 (6 bases). Germline-derived CDR1 and CDR2 are MNHEY and SVGAGI. The CDR3 has 13 amino acids. The ends were cut back, 6 bases at V and 8 bases at J, with 16 bases in the middle. The CDR3 region has the DNA TGTGCCAGCAGCTACAGGGAGGGTGGCGGCTACACCTTC. Translation gives CASSYREGGGYTF.

V gene TRBV11-3 combines with J gene TRBJ1-1, with D perhaps matching TRBD1 (6 bases). The CDR3 runs 17 residues. Germline values: CDR1 SGHNT, CDR2 YENEEA. Deletions cut 4 bases from V and 4 bases from J, with 22 bases between. The CDR3 DNA is TGTGCCAGCAGCTACTCGACTATAACAGGGATGGGCACTGAAGCTTTCTTT. Protein product: CASSYSTITGMGTEAFF.

In its sample, this clone was seen a few times. The chain combines TRBV6-1 with TRBJ1-6; D gene uncertain. CDR1 and CDR2 (germline): MNHNS, SASEGT. The V gene lost 6 bases and the J gene lost 8 bases, with 14 bases spanning the gap. CDR3 length equals 14 residues. CDR3 nucleotide sequence: TGTGCCAGCAGCCTCGGCCACGGGGATTCACCCCTCCACTTT. Translation: CASSLGHGDSPLHF.

The J gene is TRBJ2-5, the V gene TRBV29-1, with TRBD1 identical over 7 bases. Germline CDR1 reads SQVTM; CDR2 reads ANQGSEA. Trimming at V came to 3 bases and at J to 4 bases, leaving 14 bases not matched to a gene. This CDR3 spans 16 amino acids. CDR3 sequence reads: CSVDPQTGKLGETQYF. Here the CDR3 DNA reads TGCAGCGTTGATCCCCAGACAGGGAAGCTTGGAGAGACCCAGTACTTC.

This chain links TRBV5-1 with TRBJ2-3, with TRBD2 matching over 8 bases. This CDR3 has 15 amino acids. Germline values: CDR1 SGHRS, CDR2 YFSETQ. The trim removed 0 bases at V and 2 bases at J, leaving 2 bases unmatched. For the CDR3, the DNA is TGCGCCAGCAGCTTGGGGACTAGCCTCACAGATACGCAGTATTTT. Translation: CASSLGTSLTDTQYF.

The chain links TRBV7-8 to TRBJ2-7; 12 nucleotides line up with TRBD2. Trimming cost V 5 bases and J 0 bases; bases outside gene matches: 11. The CDR3 runs 18 residues. Germline V gene data show CDR1 as SGHVS and CDR2 as FQNEAQ. This chain's CDR3 is CASSPGLAGLSSSYEQYF. CDR3 nucleotides: TGTGCCAGCAGCCCCGGACTAGCGGGGCTCTCCAGCTCCTACGAGCAGTACTTC.

The chain joins TRBV6-4 to TRBJ2-1, with unresolved D. Germline lookup yields CDR1 MRHNA and CDR2 SNTAGT. V was cut by 4 bases and J by 6 bases, with 4 bases left in between. This CDR3 spans 11 amino acids. The CDR3 protein is CASSGGNEQFF. The CDR3 region has the DNA TGTGCCAGCAGTGGCGGCAATGAGCAGTTCTTC.

V usage is TRBV28 and J usage is TRBJ2-7, with TRBD2 identical over 13 bases. The CDR3 totals 17 residues. Germline trimming cut 5 bases from V and 0 bases from J; bases unmatched to any gene: 7. Germline V gene sequence: CDR1 MDHEN, CDR2 SYDVKM. CDR3 protein: CASSALGLAGSSYEQYF. The CDR3 region has the DNA TGTGCCAGCAGTGCCTTGGGACTAGCGGGGTCCTCCTACGAGCAGTACTTC.

This chain connects TRBV6-5 to TRBJ1-1; D remains unclear. The CDR3 covers 13 residues. Germline CDR1 MNHEY, CDR2 SVGAGI. V dropped 7 bases and J dropped 3 bases, with 12 bases sitting between them. CDR3 in amino acids: CASTINQDTEAFF. DNA of the CDR3: TGTGCCAGCACAATCAACCAGGACACTGAAGCTTTCTTT.

The V gene is TRBV4-3, the J gene TRBJ2-7, with D possibly TRBD2 on 5 matching bases. Germline V gives CDR1 LGHNA, CDR2 YSLEER. This CDR3 has 14 residues. The V gene lost 1 base and the J gene lost 3 bases, with 10 bases spanning the gap. CDR3 sequence: CASSQGVGVYEQYF. CDR3 DNA sequence: TGCGCCAGCAGCCAAGGGGTCGGGGTCTACGAGCAGTACTTC.

CDR3 protein: CASSSGGSTDTQYF. CDR3 coding DNA: TGTGCCAGTAGTAGCGGGGGGAGCACAGATACGCAGTATTTT. The chain links TRBV19 to TRBJ2-3; 8 bases are shared with TRBD2. J lost 0 bases, V lost 4 bases, and 0 bases had no gene match. The CDR3 is made up of 14 amino acids. In germline, CDR1 is LNHDA, CDR2 SQIVND (reference sequence).